Each of the 19 T cell receptor beta chains below was sequenced from the same sample in a study of CD8+CD57+ T cells in acquired aplastic anemia. In patients chosen for sequencing, flow cytometry had shown CD8+CD57+ cell expansion. Investigators profiled TCR beta VDJ and CDR3 from genomic DNA template. One entry per CDR3 protein, called by TCRdb with MiXCR from the reads. The sample lists approximately 190,000 distinct CDR3 sequences, under 55% occurring once. Sequenced material: sorted CD4+, CD8+, or CD8+CD57+ T cells (not recorded which) from PBMCs. Receptor source: a human donor with aplastic anemia.

This clonotype has a handful of counts. The rearrangement joins TRBV20-1 to TRBJ2-7, with TRBD1 identical over 11 bases. The CDR3 sequence is 15 residues long. The germline CDR1 and CDR2 sequences are DFQATT and SNEGSKA (reference sequence). The V gene end was trimmed by 5 bases and the J gene end by 1 base; junction bases not matched to a gene: 7. CDR3 in amino acids: CSAETGTGGSYEQYF. The CDR3 nucleotides read TGCAGTGCTGAGACGGGGACAGGGGGGTCCTACGAGCAGTACTTC.

The V call is TRBV19, the J call TRBJ2-5; TRBD1 agrees at 8 bases. The CDR3 extends over 13 amino acids. Looked up from germline, CDR1 is LNHDA and CDR2 is SQIVND (reference sequence). With V trimmed by 10 bases and J by 5 bases, 9 bases remained unmatched. The CDR3: CATGQGPRETQYF. The DNA of the CDR3 is TGTGCCACCGGACAGGGCCCTAGGGAGACCCAGTACTTC.

This clonotype was recorded at least ten times. V usage is TRBV7-2 and J usage is TRBJ2-3, with D maybe TRBD2 (6 bases). The CDR3 totals 16 residues. Looked up from germline, CDR1 is SGHTA and CDR2 is FQGNSA. Trimming took 0 bases from V and 2 from J, leaving 12 bases between them. This CDR3 is CASSLARDPITDTQYF. The CDR3 DNA follows: TGTGCCAGCAGCTTAGCGCGGGACCCAATCACAGATACGCAGTATTTT. Variable domain in full (rest from reference TRBV7-2 and TRBJ2-3): GAGVSQSPSNKVTEKGKDVELRCDPISGHTALYWYRQSLGQGLEFLIYFQGNSAPDKSGLPSDRFSAERTGGSVSTLTIQRTQQEDSAVYLCASSLARDPITDTQYFGPGTRLTVL.

This clonotype was seen more than once but under ten times. This could be a read error, since a much larger clone is one nucleotide away. This chain joins TRBV19 and TRBJ2-2, with a possible D match to TRBD2 (6 bases). The length of the CDR3 is 15 residues. From germline, CDR1 is LNHDA and CDR2 SQIVND (reference sequence). CDR3 amino acids: CATLPGRKNTRELFF. CDR3 coding DNA: TGTGCCACCCTTCCAGGGAGGAAGAACACCAGGGAGCTGTTTTTT.

This clonotype was seen a single time. A clone one base away is much larger, so this may be a read error. The chain links TRBV13 to TRBJ2-5; the match to TRBD2 covers 7 bases. This CDR3 is built from 19 residues. CDR1 is PRHDT and CDR2 is FYEKMQ in the germline V gene (reference sequence). The CDR3 reads CASSLLKGLADLYQETQHF. CDR3 coding DNA: TGTGCCAGCAGCTTATTAAAAGGGCTAGCGGACTTGTACCAAGAGACCCAGCACTTC.

This clonotype came up many times. This chain joins TRBV20-1 and TRBJ2-7, with 9 bases matching TRBD1. The CDR3 is 13 residues long. V shed 3 bases, J shed 3 bases, and the junction held 3 bases outside the gene matches. Germline V gene sequence: CDR1 DFQATT, CDR2 SNEGSKA (reference sequence). The DNA for the CDR3 is TGCAGTGCTAGTTCGACAGGGGGCTACGAGCAGTACTTC. This encodes CSASSTGGYEQYF.

This chain links TRBV19 with TRBJ2-5, with 7 bases aligning to TRBD1. From germline, CDR1 is LNHDA and CDR2 SQIVND (reference sequence). The CDR3 extends over 15 amino acids. The V segment lost 1 base and the J segment 0 bases; nucleotides outside the gene matches: 2. The CDR3 reads CASSIGDSYQETQYF. The DNA for the CDR3 is TGTGCCAGTAGTATAGGGGACAGCTACCAAGAGACCCAGTACTTC.

Many counts were recorded for this clonotype. The chain is built from TRBV4-3 and TRBJ2-7; D is ambiguous. The CDR3 sequence is 15 residues long. Looked up from germline, CDR1 is LGHNA and CDR2 is YSLEER. V lost 0 bases, J lost 0 bases, and 9 bases lay in between. This chain's CDR3 is CASSQESQDSYEQYF. CDR3 coding DNA: TGCGCCAGCAGCCAAGAAAGTCAGGACTCCTACGAGCAGTACTTC.

The chain recombines TRBV5-1 with TRBJ2-2; either TRBD1 or TRBD2 may supply D (5 bases each). The CDR3 length is 15 residues. The V gene's germline CDR1 is SGHRS and CDR2 YFSETQ. The V end lost 4 bases, the J end lost 5 bases, and 15 bases lay between the germline ends. Here the CDR3 reads CASSPGTWVTGELFF. CDR3 DNA: TGCGCCAGCAGCCCCGGGACCTGGGTTACCGGGGAGCTGTTTTTT.

To note about this clonotype: A much larger clone is a single base away; this may be a read error. The rearrangement links TRBV12-5 to TRBJ2-7, with 11 bases aligning to TRBD2. The CDR3 covers 17 residues. Germline values: CDR1 LGHNT, CDR2 FRNRAP. The CDR3 loop reads CAIGLGPGLADRYEQYF. Here the CDR3 DNA reads TGTGCTATTGGTTTGGGACCGGGACTAGCGGACCGCTACGAGCAGTACTTC.

Ten or more counts support this clonotype. This rearrangement joins TRBV6-6 to TRBJ2-3; no reliable D call. This CDR3 has 15 residues. Trimming removed 0 bases from V and 5 bases from J, with 12 bases in between. Germline CDR1 is MNHNY and CDR2 is SVGAGI (reference sequence). CDR3 DNA sequence: TGTGCCAGCAGTTACTCTATCTCGAAGGGAGATACGCAGTATTTT. This encodes CASSYSISKGDTQYF.

The V call is TRBV7-7, the J call TRBJ2-1; possibly TRBD1 or TRBD2 for D (5 bases each). This CDR3 is 13 amino acids long. Germline assignment: CDR1 SSHAT and CDR2 FNYEAQ (reference sequence). For the CDR3, the DNA is TGTGCTATTCTACCGGGGACCGGCTTTGAGCAGTTCTTC. Translation gives CAILPGTGFEQFF.

There are many counts of this clonotype. The chain couples TRBV25-1 to TRBJ1-1; no clear D. The length of the CDR3 is 15 residues. V lost 0 bases and J lost 1, with 9 bases in between. Germline CDR1 reads MGHDK; CDR2 reads SYGVNS. The CDR3 loop is CASSEYVWRNTEAFF. In DNA, the CDR3 is TGTGCCAGCAGTGAATATGTATGGAGGAACACTGAAGCTTTCTTT.

On this clonotype: One junction end disagrees with the germline gene, perhaps due to a read error. This chain uses TRBV20-1 with TRBJ1-4; D possibly corresponds to TRBD1 (5 bases). There are 14 residues in the CDR3. Germline V gives CDR1 DFQATT, CDR2 SNEGSKA (reference sequence). CDR3 loop: CSARRGQGNEKLFF. In nucleotides, the CDR3 is TGCAGTGCTAGAAGAGGGCAGGGTAATGAAAAGCTGTTTTTT.

The CDR3: CASTLRGTNEKLFF. CDR3 sequence (DNA): TGTGCCAGCACCCTTAGAGGAACTAATGAAAAACTGTTTTTT. The chain carries TRBV10-3 and TRBJ1-4; D gene ambiguous. Trimming cost V 10 bases and J 1 base, with 13 bases left between them. This CDR3 region has 14 residues. Germline assignment: CDR1 ENHRY and CDR2 SYGVKD.

This clonotype was seen repeatedly, ten times or more. The V gene is TRBV6-5, the J gene TRBJ2-7; D is undetermined. Trimming took 5 bases from V and 2 from J, leaving 13 bases between them. Germline CDR1 and CDR2: MNHEY and SVGAGI. The CDR3 runs to 14 residues. The CDR3 spells CASSRSWFAYEQYF. In nucleotides, the CDR3 is TGTGCCAGCAGTAGAAGTTGGTTCGCCTACGAGCAGTACTTC.

A word on this clonotype: This may arise from a read error, as a much more abundant clone is one base away. This chain connects TRBV20-1 to TRBJ1-4; D remains unclear. The CDR3 sequence is 13 residues long. Per the germline V gene, CDR1 is DFQATT and CDR2 is SNEGSKA (reference sequence). V lost 3 bases, J lost 2 bases, and 7 bases lay in between. The CDR3 DNA reads TGCAGTGCTAGGCCCGCGACTAATGAAAAACTGTTTTTT. Its translation: CSARPATNEKLFF.

The rearrangement joins TRBV6-1 to TRBJ2-7, with D perhaps being TRBD1 or TRBD2 (5 bases each). The CDR3 covers 13 residues. V was shortened by 5 bases and J by 5 bases, with 13 bases between the two germline ends. Germline V CDR1 and CDR2: MNHNS, SASEGT. The CDR3 spells CASSLTQGDEQYF. The CDR3 DNA reads as TGTGCCAGCAGTCTCACCCAGGGAGACGAGCAGTACTTC.

The chain is built from TRBV15 and TRBJ2-3; the match to TRBD2 covers 11 bases. Germline trimming cut 7 bases from V and 2 bases from J; bases unmatched to any gene: 8. Germline V CDR1 and CDR2: LNHNV, YYDKDF (reference sequence). The CDR3 consists of 16 residues. CDR3 DNA: TGTGCCACCATGAGGCTAGCGGGAGGACTCACAGATACGCAGTATTTT. It encodes CATMRLAGGLTDTQYF. Using reference TRBV15 and TRBJ2-3 for the parts outside the CDR3, the full variable domain is DAMVIQNPRYQVTQFGKPVTLSCSQTLNHNVMYWYQQKSSQAPKLLFHYYDKDFNNEADTPDNFQSRRPNTSFCFLDIRSPGLGDTAMYLCATMRLAGGLTDTQYFGPGTRLTVL.